Each of the 5 T cell receptor beta chains below was sequenced from the same sample in a study of synovial regulatory T cells in juvenile arthritis (dated by TCRdb to about 2015). The library was prepared using the immunoSEQ multiplex PCR assay. TCRdb stores this immuneACCESS table with in-frame sequences only. Part of the clones is absent; in the studies checked, under half of the shortfall reflects unresolved V genes, and no reason is known for the rest. This specimen's table enumerates approximately 7,100 clones. The ten largest clones add up to around 1.7% of the sample. The sample was Treg cells from blood. Explained via the paper, the cell subset or site label denotes: remaining (HLA-DR-negative) circulating blood Treg cells. Receptors were obtained from a donor between 2 and 29 years old with juvenile idiopathic arthritis.

The chain couples TRBV19 to TRBJ1-1; TCRdb outputs TRBD1, but without DNA this stays unchecked. CDR1 LNHDA and CDR2 SQIVND come from the germline V gene (reference sequence). CDR3 length: 14 residues. No DNA is given. The CDR3 loop reads CASTPTGYRTEAFF.

Here the CDR3 reads CASSQGLAGGDTQYF. V is TRBV5-4 and J is TRBJ2-3; the TRBD2 assignment by TCRdb is unverifiable without DNA. The CDR3 has 15 residues. The entry carries no DNA sequence. Germline values: CDR1 SGHNT, CDR2 YYREEE (reference sequence).

This chain links TRBV6-6 with TRBJ1-1. The CDR3 is 16 amino acids. DNA was not recorded. Germline-derived CDR1 and CDR2 are MNHNY and SVGAGI (reference sequence). CDR3 sequence reads: CASSYSRAGGGTEAFF.

This rearrangement joins TRBV4-1 to TRBJ2-3; TCRdb's assignment of TRBD2 cannot be checked, as there is no DNA. This CDR3 region has 17 residues. No DNA has been recorded. Germline V gene lookup returns CDR1 MGHRA and CDR2 YSYEKL. CDR3 residues: CASSPEVAAGGPDTQYF.

The chain has TRBV28 and TRBJ2-5; there is no DNA to check the TCRdb D call of TRBD2. The CDR3 consists of 13 residues. No DNA is recorded. Germline CDR1 MDHEN, CDR2 SYDVKM. The CDR3 reads CASSLPGLETQYF.